A selection of T cell receptor beta chains follows, all from one sample in a study of healthy donors' naive CD4 and CD8 T cells. One entry per CDR3 protein, called by TCRdb with MiXCR from the reads. In the table there are around 180,000 distinct CDR3 sequences, around 70% of which are singletons. The sequenced sample consisted of naive CD4+ and CD8+ T cells sorted from blood, pooled from several donors. Source of these receptors: a pool of human donors in good health; the sample pools cells from several healthy donors. Both conserved end residues are part of each CDR3. A D gene is named only where the DNA matches it firmly. Clone size is stated in some rows and not others, as once, few, many or a class when expanded.

D	V	J	size	CDR3	DNA
.	TRBV6-1	TRBJ2-1	once	CASNNEQFF	TGTGCCAGCAACAATGAGCAGTTCTTC
.	TRBV21-1	TRBJ2-5	.	CASSKKETQYF	TGTGCCAGCAGCAAAAAGGAGACCCAGTACTTC
.	TRBV19	TRBJ1-4	few	CASKGLDLFF	TGTGCCAGTAAGGGACTTGATCTGTTTTTT
.	TRBV29-1	TRBJ2-3	once	CSVDRTDTQYF	TGCAGCGTTGACCGCACAGATACGCAGTATTTT
TRBD1	TRBV19	TRBJ2-5	.	CASSIRFFGQGLQETQYF	TGTGCCAGTAGTATTAGATTTTTTGGACAGGGACTCCAAGAGACCCAGTACTTC
.	TRBV29-1	TRBJ1-1	.	CSVVLDGKGEAFF	TGCAGCGTTGTTCTGGACGGAAAAGGTGAAGCTTTCTTT
.	TRBV19	TRBJ2-7	.	CASSIFGESSYEQYF	TGTGCCAGTAGTATTTTCGGGGAAAGCTCCTACGAGCAGTACTTC
.	TRBV19	TRBJ2-7	.	CASSIGEATYEQYF	TGTGCCAGTAGTATCGGGGAGGCTACCTACGAGCAGTACTTC
.	TRBV10-3	TRBJ2-1	.	CAISDPGHLVGEQFF	TGTGCCATCAGTGACCCGGGACACTTGGTCGGTGAGCAGTTCTTC
TRBD1	TRBV2	TRBJ2-7	.	CASWDRDEQYF	TGTGCCAGCTGGGACAGGGACGAGCAGTACTTC
.	TRBV27	TRBJ2-1	.	CASSPGPLSYNEQFF	TGTGCCAGCAGCCCGGGACCGCTATCCTACAATGAGCAGTTCTTC
TRBD1	TRBV24-1	TRBJ2-5	.	CATSDIGQGEETQYF	TGTGCCACCAGTGATATCGGACAGGGTGAAGAGACCCAGTACTTC
TRBD2	TRBV29-1	TRBJ2-7	.	CSVVLAGGYEQYF	TGCAGCGTTGTGCTAGCGGGAGGCTACGAGCAGTACTTC
.	TRBV5-1	TRBJ1-1	.	CASSLVGEAFF	TGCGCCAGCAGCTTGGTCGGTGAAGCTTTCTTT
.	TRBV12-3/TRBV12-4	TRBJ1-6	.	CASSEGPDSPLHF	TGTGCCAGCAGTGAGGGCCCTGATTCACCCCTCCACTTT
.	TRBV6-2/TRBV6-3	TRBJ2-3	.	CASSYLSSTDTQYF	TGTGCCAGCAGTTACCTCTCTAGCACAGATACGCAGTATTTT
TRBD2	TRBV29-1	TRBJ2-1	.	CSVAASGYNEQFF	TGCAGCGTTGCGGCTAGCGGGTACAATGAGCAGTTCTTC
.	TRBV5-5	TRBJ1-1	.	CASSPCGLDAEAFF	TGTGCCAGCAGCCCCTGCGGGTTGGACGCTGAAGCTTTCTTT
.	TRBV30	TRBJ1-6	.	CAWSALGVRNSPLHF	TGTGCCTGGAGTGCCCTTGGGGTTCGGAATTCACCCCTCCACTTT
.	TRBV29-1	TRBJ2-1	.	CSAPGEAYNEQFF	TGCAGCGCTCCCGGGGAAGCCTACAATGAGCAGTTCTTC
.	TRBV10-2	TRBJ2-5	.	CASSVLRQETQYF	TGCGCCAGCAGTGTACTAAGGCAAGAGACCCAGTACTTC
.	TRBV29-1	TRBJ1-2	.	CSVEQRGGYTF	TGCAGCGTTGAACAACGGGGTGGCTACACCTTC
.	TRBV20-1	TRBJ1-6	few	CSARDSTGRGNNSPLHF	TGCAGTGCTAGAGACAGTACAGGAAGGGGGAACAATTCACCCCTCCACTTT
TRBD1	TRBV27	TRBJ1-2	.	CASSLAPQTGREYGYTF	TGTGCCAGCAGTTTAGCCCCTCAGACAGGGAGGGAATATGGCTACACCTTC
TRBD2	TRBV10-3	TRBJ2-7	once	CAISDRTSQLYEQYF	TGTGCCATCAGTGATCGGACTAGCCAGTTGTACGAGCAGTACTTC
.	TRBV11-2	TRBJ2-1	.	CASSLIRNEQFF	TGTGCCAGCAGTTTAATCCGAAATGAGCAGTTCTTC
TRBD2	TRBV27	TRBJ2-7	few	CASGRGLADSYEQYF	TGCGCCAGCGGTCGAGGACTAGCGGACTCCTACGAGCAGTACTTC
.	TRBV29-1	TRBJ1-5	.	CSAPPCQNQPQHF	TGCAGCGCCCCGCCTTGCCAAAATCAGCCCCAGCATTTT
.	TRBV15	TRBJ2-4	.	CATSREMWTVAKNIQYF	TGTGCCACCAGCAGAGAAATGTGGACAGTAGCCAAAAACATTCAGTACTTC
.	TRBV30	TRBJ2-7	.	CAWSATYEQYF	TGTGCCTGGAGCGCAACCTACGAGCAGTACTTC
.	TRBV5-5	TRBJ1-1	.	CASSLRVTTEAFF	TGTGCCAGCAGCTTAAGGGTCACCACTGAAGCTTTCTTT
TRBD2	TRBV11-1	TRBJ2-7	.	CASSLLGLPSYEQYF	TGTGCCAGCAGCTTACTGGGACTACCCTCCTACGAGCAGTACTTC
TRBD1	TRBV6-5	TRBJ2-1	.	CASSYPGDRGNNEQFF	TGTGCCAGCAGTTACCCCGGGGACAGGGGTAACAATGAGCAGTTCTTC
.	TRBV4-1	TRBJ2-3	few	CASSQGLLEDTQYF	TGCGCCAGCAGCCAAGGACTCCTTGAGGATACGCAGTATTTT
.	TRBV29-1	TRBJ1-1	few	CSVAAMNTEAFF	TGCAGCGTTGCTGCCATGAACACTGAAGCTTTCTTT
TRBD2	TRBV11-2	TRBJ2-1	.	CASSFRPPSGRSWNEQFF	TGTGCCAGCAGCTTCCGCCCTCCTAGCGGGAGATCATGGAATGAGCAGTTCTTC
.	TRBV7-2	TRBJ1-1	.	CASSLGTEQVAEAFF	TGTGCCAGCAGCTTAGGGACGGAGCAAGTTGCTGAAGCTTTCTTT
.	TRBV19	TRBJ1-5	.	CASSRTPGYNQPQHF	TGTGCCAGTAGTCGGACGCCAGGGTACAATCAGCCCCAGCATTTT
.	TRBV5-6	TRBJ1-1	.	CASSAPGGYGTEAFF	TGTGCCAGCAGCGCCCCCGGGGGCTATGGCACTGAAGCTTTCTTT
.	TRBV5-4	TRBJ1-1	once	CASSLNAGTEAFF	TGTGCCAGCAGCTTGAACGCCGGAACTGAAGCTTTCTTT
TRBD1	TRBV29-1	TRBJ1-1	.	CSVSYRGRISTEAFF	TGCAGCGTTTCCTACAGGGGGCGGATAAGCACTGAAGCTTTCTTT
TRBD2	TRBV19	TRBJ2-3	.	CASTPSGSTDTQYF	TGTGCCAGTACCCCTAGCGGGAGTACAGATACGCAGTATTTT